This T cell receptor beta chain was recovered during a study of T cells in Graves' hyperthyroidism and ophthalmopathy. Study-wide context: Upon initial diagnosis and before any treatment, peripheral blood was collected.

Study-wide findings and caveats: Blood also showed most of the thyroid clonotypes that were expanded above 0.001.

At least ten counts were recorded for this clonotype. Its antigen is unknown. Authors of the study amplified TCR beta CDR3 regions from RNA transcripts. With the HTBI primer set, the TCR CDR3 went through a first round of RT-PCR. TCRdb reprocessed the multiplex PCR reads with MiXCR, giving one entry per CDR3 protein. The table has a few hundred thousand distinct CDR3 sequences, about a fifth seen once; the top ten hold roughly 29%. Patients were aged 18 to 65, had disease duration under 2 months, and had newly diagnosed hyperthyroidism. The CDR3 runs 16 residues. V was pared by 6 bases and J by 0 bases, with 17 bases between. Germline V gene lookup returns CDR1 MDHEN and CDR2 SYDVKM.

This chain joins TRBV28 and TRBJ1-2, with D unresolved. This TCR derives from a young man with Graves' hyperthyroidism. Sequenced: blood. CDR3 nucleotide sequence: TGTGCCAGCAGCTCGGAAGGAGGATATACTAACTATGGCTACACCTTC. Its translation: CASSSEGGYTNYGYTF.